These T cell receptor beta chains were read from a single sample in a study of spatial heterogeneity in lung cancer. MiXCR, applied by TCRdb to the 5' RACE reads, yields one record per CDR3 protein. The data hold about 24,000 distinct CDR3 sequences, with 8.8% observed a single time. The material sequenced was lung tumor tissue, taken at surgery. Source of these receptors: a male donor with early-stage non-small cell lung cancer. CDR3s include the opening cysteine and the closing phenylalanine or tryptophan. D genes are given only for firm matches. For some rows the clone size is stated as once, few or many, or as a class when expanded; others skip it.

v_gene: TRBV6-6; abundance: few; j_gene: TRBJ2-4; d_gene: TRBD1; CDR3aa: CASSPTGVTSIAKNIQYF; CDR3nt: TGTGCCAGCTCCCCGACAGGGGTGACCTCGATAGCCAAAAACATTCAGTACTTC
v_gene: TRBV5-1; abundance: many; j_gene: TRBJ2-3; d_gene: TRBD2; CDR3aa: CASSLGLAGTDTQYF; CDR3nt: TGCGCCAGCAGCTTGGGTCTAGCGGGAACAGATACGCAGTATTTT
v_gene: TRBV4-3; abundance: many; j_gene: TRBJ2-5; d_gene: TRBD2; CDR3aa: CASSSRTSGGTFQETQYF; CDR3nt: TGCGCCAGCAGCTCTCGGACTAGCGGCGGCACTTTCCAAGAGACCCAGTACTTC
v_gene: TRBV4-3; abundance: many; j_gene: TRBJ1-2; d_gene: .; CDR3aa: CASSQVLTGLQGYTF; CDR3nt: TGCGCCAGCAGCCAAGTTTTGACAGGACTCCAAGGCTACACCTTC
v_gene: TRBV7-2; abundance: many; j_gene: TRBJ2-4; d_gene: .; CDR3aa: CASSPPAGAKNIQYF; CDR3nt: TGTGCCAGCAGCCCCCCAGCGGGAGCCAAAAACATTCAGTACTTC
v_gene: TRBV6-5; abundance: many; j_gene: TRBJ2-4; d_gene: .; CDR3aa: CASSSAQLSLAKNIQYF; CDR3nt: TGTGCCAGCAGTTCCGCACAGCTTAGCCTAGCCAAAAACATTCAGTACTTC
v_gene: TRBV20-1; abundance: many; j_gene: TRBJ2-1; d_gene: TRBD2; CDR3aa: CSASESGTSYYNEQFF; CDR3nt: TGCAGTGCTAGCGAGTCTGGGACTAGTTACTACAATGAGCAGTTCTTC
v_gene: TRBV11-1; abundance: many; j_gene: TRBJ2-5; d_gene: .; CDR3aa: CASSLGLSETQYF; CDR3nt: TGTGCCAGCAGCTTAGGACTTTCAGAGACCCAGTACTTC
v_gene: TRBV5-1; abundance: many; j_gene: TRBJ1-1; d_gene: .; CDR3aa: CASSPVPGVYTEAFF; CDR3nt: TGCGCCAGCAGCCCGGTTCCCGGGGTGTACACTGAAGCTTTCTTT
v_gene: TRBV5-1; abundance: few; j_gene: TRBJ2-5; d_gene: TRBD2; CDR3aa: CASSLASGGETQYF; CDR3nt: TGCGCCAGCAGCTTGGCTAGCGGGGGAGAGACCCAGTACTTC
v_gene: TRBV7-9; abundance: few; j_gene: TRBJ2-6; d_gene: .; CDR3aa: CASSSLSSGANVLTF; CDR3nt: TGTGCCAGCAGCTCGCTGAGCTCTGGGGCCAACGTCCTGACTTTC
v_gene: TRBV3-1; abundance: many; j_gene: TRBJ2-1; d_gene: .; CDR3aa: CASSPLLLNEQFF; CDR3nt: TGTGCCAGCAGCCCGTTGCTGCTCAATGAGCAGTTCTTC
v_gene: TRBV12-3/TRBV12-4; abundance: many; j_gene: TRBJ2-3; d_gene: .; CDR3aa: CASSFLRGGTDTQYF; CDR3nt: TGTGCCAGCAGTTTTCTGCGGGGCGGGACAGATACGCAGTATTTT
v_gene: TRBV7-2; abundance: few; j_gene: TRBJ2-7; d_gene: .; CDR3aa: CASRLEVKGAYEQYF; CDR3nt: TGTGCCAGCAGATTAGAGGTCAAGGGGGCCTACGAGCAGTACTTC
v_gene: TRBV15; abundance: few; j_gene: TRBJ2-1; d_gene: .; CDR3aa: CATSPGLGEQFF; CDR3nt: TGTGCCACCAGTCCCGGGTTGGGTGAGCAGTTCTTC
v_gene: TRBV11-2; abundance: many; j_gene: TRBJ2-7; d_gene: TRBD2; CDR3aa: CASTLGSGRYEQYF; CDR3nt: TGTGCCAGCACCTTGGGTAGCGGGAGGTACGAGCAGTACTTC
v_gene: TRBV7-2; abundance: .; j_gene: TRBJ1-2; d_gene: .; CDR3aa: CASSRTVGELYGYTF; CDR3nt: TGTGCCAGCAGCCGGACCGTGGGGGAACTATATGGCTACACCTTC
v_gene: TRBV5-3; abundance: few; j_gene: TRBJ2-6; d_gene: TRBD1; CDR3aa: CARSGQDGISGANVLTF; CDR3nt: TGTGCCAGAAGCGGACAGGACGGAATCTCTGGGGCCAACGTCCTGACTTTC
v_gene: TRBV5-6; abundance: many; j_gene: TRBJ2-7; d_gene: TRBD1; CDR3aa: CASSSLDRENEQYF; CDR3nt: TGTGCCAGCAGCTCCCTAGACAGGGAAAACGAGCAGTACTTC
v_gene: TRBV29-1; abundance: .; j_gene: TRBJ1-2; d_gene: .; CDR3aa: CSVAAGANYGYTF; CDR3nt: TGCAGCGTTGCGGCGGGAGCTAACTATGGCTACACCTTC
v_gene: TRBV10-3; abundance: few; j_gene: TRBJ2-1; d_gene: .; CDR3aa: CAISESLANSYNEQFF; CDR3nt: TGTGCCATCAGTGAGTCCCTAGCGAACTCCTACAATGAGCAGTTCTTC
v_gene: TRBV7-2; abundance: .; j_gene: TRBJ2-5; d_gene: .; CDR3aa: CASSLGGSQGTRYF; CDR3nt: TGTGCCAGCAGCTTAGGCGGCAGTCAAGGGACCCGGTACTTC
v_gene: TRBV7-6; abundance: few; j_gene: TRBJ2-2; d_gene: TRBD2; CDR3aa: CASSLAGAGDAGELFF; CDR3nt: TGTGCCAGCAGCTTAGCTGGCGCGGGAGACGCCGGGGAGCTGTTTTTT